This T cell receptor (beta chain) was documented in a study of shared clonotypes between healthy human individuals. Notes on the study in general: Sequencing depth was expected to affect clonotype sharing among donors. Several donors had roughly 5.2% of their naive CD4 clonotypes in common.

Splitting of each subset's genomic DNA was done evenly across several immunoSEQ plates. This table comes from immunoSEQ multiplex PCR, and its TCRdb copy is limited to in-frame clones, with some not included. The sample yields over 1.4 million clones, roughly 96% seen once. A note on this clone: Its specificity is not known.

Germline V gives CDR1 SGHNT, CDR2 YYREEE (reference sequence). V was pared by 3 bases and J by 2 bases, with 16 bases between. The CDR3 runs 16 residues. J is TRBJ2-3 and V is TRBV5-4; D is unclear. The receptor's source is a man aged 25 to 40 in good health. The sequencing input was naive CD4+ T cells sorted from blood. Indicated subset: CD45RA+ positively selected. The CDR3 DNA sequence: TGTGCCAGCAGCTCGGCTGTTAAAACCCCCACAGATACGCAGTATTTT. Its protein product is CASSSAVKTPTDTQYF.